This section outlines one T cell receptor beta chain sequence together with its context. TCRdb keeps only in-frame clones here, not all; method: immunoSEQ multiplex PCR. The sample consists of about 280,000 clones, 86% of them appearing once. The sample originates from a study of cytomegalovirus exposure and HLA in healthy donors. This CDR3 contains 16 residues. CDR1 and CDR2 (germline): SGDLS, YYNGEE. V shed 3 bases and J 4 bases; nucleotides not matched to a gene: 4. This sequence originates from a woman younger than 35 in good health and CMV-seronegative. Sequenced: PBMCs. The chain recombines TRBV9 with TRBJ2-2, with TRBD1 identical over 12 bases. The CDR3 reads CASSGGQGATTGELFF. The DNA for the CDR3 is TGTGCCAGCAGCGGGGGACAGGGGGCGACCACCGGGGAGCTGTTTTTT.